This TCR beta chain was found in a study of patients and donors after allogeneic stem cell transplantation. This clonotype was seen more than once but under ten times. V was pared by 0 bases and J by 6 bases, with 9 bases between. Per germline, CDR1 SGHNT and CDR2 YYREEE (reference sequence). This CDR3 is 14 amino acids long. Via MiXCR, TCRdb re-called the RT-PCR reads, giving one row per CDR3 protein. Seen here are some 10,000 distinct CDR3 sequences, roughly 4% observed once, and the top ten hold just under 20%. Sequencing was carried out using blood, either unsorted or a sorted T cell fraction (not recorded which). The chain has TRBV5-4 and TRBJ1-4, with a tentative D call TRBD1 (6 bases). This clonotype originated in a human donor who was either an allogeneic HSCT recipient or a stem cell or donor lymphocyte infusion donor (not recorded which). It is not recorded whose cells these are; they may come from a transplant donor. The CDR3 protein is CASSLGGLDEKLFF. CDR3 nucleotide sequence: TGTGCCAGCAGCTTGGGGGGGCTGGATGAAAAACTGTTTTTT.